Listed below are T cell receptor beta chains from one sample, sequenced in a study of cytomegalovirus exposure and HLA in healthy donors. The data were produced by immunoSEQ multiplex PCR, yet TCRdb's version contains in-frame clones alone and is incomplete. The table shows approximately 220,000 clones, with roughly 82% occurring only once. The sequencing input was PBMCs. The receptors derive from a man aged 40-55 years in good health and CMV-seropositive. The conserved cysteine and the conserved F or W are not part of the CDR3 here.

>TRBV27|TRBJ1-2
ASSNEGYGYT
>TRBV25-1|TRBJ2-1
ASSDQGCEQF
>TRBV6-6|TRBJ1-5
ASSQTGNQPQH
>TRBV2|TRBJ1-1
ASSEYLRTEAF
>TRBV7-9|TRBJ2-1
ASSLAGLAGFNEQF
>TRBV30|TRBJ2-1
AWSSRTSASYNEQF
>TRBV10-1|TRBJ2-3
ASRGTLAGTDTQY
>TRBV11-1|TRBJ2-3
ASSLEQGRTDTQY
>TRBV27|TRBJ2-1
ASSLWGLAGGYNEQF
>TRBV19|TRBJ2-5
ASSGGLGQETQY
>TRBV10-2|TRBJ2-1
ASSRGYNEQF
>TRBV10-3|TRBJ1-1
AIRDRGPNTEAF
>TRBV4-2|TRBJ2-7
ASSQDRSRGGEQY
>TRBV4-1|TRBJ2-1
ASSRPSRVAGGHEQF
>TRBV2|TRBJ1-4
ASSEEGQFNEKLF
>TRBV10-3|TRBJ2-3
AIWGGKGTDTQY
>TRBV6-6|TRBJ1-2
ASIKTGAAGYT
>TRBV6-1|TRBJ1-2
ASRQGVNYGYT
>TRBV29-1|TRBJ2-3
SVGTGTRISDTQY
>TRBV7-3|TRBJ2-3
ASSIKGGDTQY
>TRBV19|TRBJ1-2
ASNLGTEYGYT
>TRBV6-1|TRBJ1-2
ASSQDSSYGYT
>TRBV7-3|TRBJ2-2
ASSPGLAGGILEELF
>TRBV29-1|TRBJ2-7
SVEGDTSSYEQY
>TRBV5-6|TRBJ1-2
ASSLLIAQGGIGGYT
>TRBV7-2|TRBJ1-4
ASSLEYRTNEKLF
>TRBV5-1|TRBJ2-2
ASSLGHRDPNTGELF
>TRBV7-2|TRBJ1-3
ASSAPVGGGGNTIY
>TRBV7-6|TRBJ2-7
ASSLGPGQGYEQY
>TRBV30|TRBJ1-3
AWSRDTGNTIY
>TRBV30|TRBJ1-5
AWSDRQGNNQPQH
>TRBV20-1|TRBJ1-4
SARRREGLF
>TRBV10-1|TRBJ2-1
ASSSHRDRVTNEQF
>TRBV5-4|NA
ASSLVASGYYEQY
>TRBV7-6|TRBJ1-1
ASSPDFRNTEAF
>TRBV2|TRBJ2-1
ASTQGGGNNEQF
>TRBV7-8|TRBJ2-1
ASSLRTGLNNEQF
>TRBV20-1|TRBJ1-1
SARDRAKAF